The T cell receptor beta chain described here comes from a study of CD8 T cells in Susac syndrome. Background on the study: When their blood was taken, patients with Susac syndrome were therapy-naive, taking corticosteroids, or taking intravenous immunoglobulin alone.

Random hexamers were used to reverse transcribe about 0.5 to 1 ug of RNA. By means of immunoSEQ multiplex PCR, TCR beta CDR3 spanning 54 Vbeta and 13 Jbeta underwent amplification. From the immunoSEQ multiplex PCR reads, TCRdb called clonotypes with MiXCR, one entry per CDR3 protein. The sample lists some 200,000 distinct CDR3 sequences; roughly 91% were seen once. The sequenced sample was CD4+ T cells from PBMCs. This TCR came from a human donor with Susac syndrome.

The chain's CDR3 is CASSQYGKEYF. The DNA of the CDR3 is TGTGCCAGCAGCCAGTACGGGAAGGAGTACTTC. This chain uses TRBV14 with TRBJ2-7; D may be TRBD2 (5 bases). Germline CDR1 reads SGHDN; CDR2 reads FVKESK. V shed 3 bases and J shed 11 bases, with 11 bases lying between them. CDR3 size: 11 residues.